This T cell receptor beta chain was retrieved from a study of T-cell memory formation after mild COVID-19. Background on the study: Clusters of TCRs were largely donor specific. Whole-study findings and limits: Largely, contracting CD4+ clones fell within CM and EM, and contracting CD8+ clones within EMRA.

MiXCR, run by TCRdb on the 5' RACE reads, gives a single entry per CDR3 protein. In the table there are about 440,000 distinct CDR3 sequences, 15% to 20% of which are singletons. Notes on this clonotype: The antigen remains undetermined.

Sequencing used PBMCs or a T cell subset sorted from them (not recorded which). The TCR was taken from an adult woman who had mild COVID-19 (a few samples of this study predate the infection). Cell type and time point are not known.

This chain's CDR3 is CASSWETWYGYTF. The CDR3 coding sequence is TGTGCCAGCAGCTGGGAAACCTGGTATGGCTACACCTTC. J is TRBJ1-2 and V is TRBV5-8; D call uncertain. Germline values: CDR1 SGHTS, CDR2 YDEGEE. V shed 3 bases and J shed 5 bases, with 11 bases lying between them. The CDR3 covers 13 residues.